A selection of T cell receptor beta chains follows, all from one sample in a study of OX40 agonist ivuxolimab in advanced cancers. The table came from immunoSEQ multiplex PCR; TCRdb's copy has only in-frame clones and leaves some out. There are 70,000 or so clones in the sample; less than 90% occur only once, and around 0.84% lies in the top ten. Sample: CD4+ or CD8+ T cells sorted from blood, taken in a trial of the OX40 agonist ivuxolimab. These TCRs come from an adult with an advanced solid tumor such as melanoma, head and neck, liver or kidney cancer. Each CDR3 is given with its conserved first and last residue. D genes are given only for firm matches. The size field is filled for only some rows; it gives once, few, many or a size class.

v_call	clone_size	j_call	d_call	cdr3_nt	cdr3_aa
TRBV29-1	once	TRBJ2-2	TRBD1	TGCAGCGCCCAGGTGGGACAGGGGAACACCGGGGAGCTGTTTTTT	CSAQVGQGNTGELFF
TRBV7-2	NA	TRBJ2-1	TRBD2	TGTGCCAGCAGCTTAGAGGGGACTAGCGGGAGGACCAATGAGCAGTTCTTC	CASSLEGTSGRTNEQFF
TRBV6-6	NA	TRBJ2-3	NA	TGTGCCAGCAGTTACTGGGCAGGGGACACAGATACGCAGTATTTT	CASSYWAGDTDTQYF
TRBV27	NA	TRBJ1-2	TRBD1	TGTGCCAGCAGAACAGGGGACTATGGCTACACCTTC	CASRTGDYGYTF
TRBV5-1	NA	TRBJ2-1	TRBD2	TGCGCCAGCAGCGGCTCCGCGGGAGGCTCCTACAATGAGCAGTTCTTC	CASSGSAGGSYNEQFF
TRBV29-1	NA	TRBJ2-5	NA	TGCAGCGTCGAAGATCGTCAGTACCAAGAGACCCAGTACTTC	CSVEDRQYQETQYF
TRBV30	once	TRBJ1-5	NA	TGTGCCTGGAGTGTACAAGGCAGCCCGGCAACCCAGCCCCAGCATTTT	CAWSVQGSPATQPQHF
TRBV5-4	NA	TRBJ2-5	TRBD1	TGTGCCAGCAGCGACTGGACAGGGGAAGAGACCCAGTACTTC	CASSDWTGEETQYF
TRBV27	NA	TRBJ2-1	TRBD1	TGTGCCAGCAGTACCGGGACAGGTTCTTACAATGAGCAGTTCTTC	CASSTGTGSYNEQFF
TRBV9	NA	TRBJ1-5	TRBD1	TGTGCCAGCAGCGATAGACCGGGACAGCAAGGGGATCAGCCCCAGCATTTT	CASSDRPGQQGDQPQHF
TRBV30	NA	TRBJ2-3	NA	TGTGCCTGGAGTGTAGAAGCACGGACAGATACGCAGTATTTT	CAWSVEARTDTQYF
TRBV6-6	NA	TRBJ1-1	NA	TGTGCCAGCAGTTCCCCGACACGATCGGGTGAAGCTTTCTTT	CASSSPTRSGEAFF
TRBV5-5	NA	TRBJ2-5	TRBD1	TGTGCCAGCAGCCAGGGGGCGCAGGGGCCTCAAGAGACCCAGTACTTC	CASSQGAQGPQETQYF
TRBV6-5	NA	TRBJ1-1	NA	TGTGCCAGCACTCGGGGGCTGGGAACTGAAGCTTTCTTT	CASTRGLGTEAFF
TRBV6-4	NA	TRBJ2-1	NA	TGTGCCAGCAGTGAGGGACTGTACAATGAGCAGTTCTTC	CASSEGLYNEQFF
TRBV10-1	NA	TRBJ2-1	TRBD2	TGCGCCAGCAGTGGACGCCTAGCGGGAGAAGACAATGAGCAGTTCTTC	CASSGRLAGEDNEQFF
TRBV7-2	NA	TRBJ2-1	NA	TGTGCCAGCAGCTTAGTTCACAGGGTGGGTGAGCAGTTCTTC	CASSLVHRVGEQFF
TRBV7-9	NA	TRBJ2-5	NA	TGTGCCAGCAGCTTAGCCCCCCCGGGGGGCGGAGAGACCCAGTACTTC	CASSLAPPGGGETQYF
TRBV5-1	NA	TRBJ2-7	TRBD1	TGCGCCAGCAGCACCGCGCTGACAGGGGGCGTCCCCTCCTACGAGCAGTACTTC	CASSTALTGGVPSYEQYF
TRBV18	NA	TRBJ2-2	NA	TGTGCCAGCTCACCTCAGGGATCCGGGGAGCTGTTTTTT	CASSPQGSGELFF
TRBV7-9	NA	TRBJ2-3	NA	TGTGCCAGCAGCTCAAGTTCGGGTTCAGGCACAGATACGCAGTATTTT	CASSSSSGSGTDTQYF
TRBV5-5	NA	TRBJ2-5	NA	TGTGCCAGCAGCTTGGGGATAGCCCCAGAGACCCAGTACTTC	CASSLGIAPETQYF
TRBV5-1	NA	TRBJ2-5	NA	TGCGCCAGCAGGGAACAAGAGACCCAGTACTTC	CASREQETQYF
TRBV10-3	few	TRBJ1-1	NA	TGTGCCGCTTCAGGGGCCGCGGGCACTGAAGCTTTCTTT	CAASGAAGTEAFF
TRBV6-1	NA	TRBJ2-1	NA	TGTGCCAGCAGTGCTGTGGGGGTCTTTTCCCACAATGAGCAGTTCTTC	CASSAVGVFSHNEQFF
TRBV7-2	once	TRBJ2-3	NA	TGTGCCAGCAGATCCCTCGACCGTATGGCAGATACGCAGTATTTT	CASRSLDRMADTQYF
TRBV7-3	NA	TRBJ2-3	NA	TGTGCCAGCAGCTTAACCCAGGCCACAGATACGCAGTATTTT	CASSLTQATDTQYF
TRBV5-1	NA	TRBJ2-6	NA	TGCGCCAGCAGCTCGTCAGGGGGAGGCTCTGGGGCCAACGTCCTGACTTTC	CASSSSGGGSGANVLTF
TRBV11-3	NA	TRBJ2-1	NA	TGTGCCAGCAGCTCACGATACAATGAGCAGTTCTTC	CASSSRYNEQFF
TRBV7-2	few	TRBJ2-5	NA	TGTGCCAGCAGCCCCCCCCGCGGAACGGAGGAGACCCAGTACTTC	CASSPPRGTEETQYF
TRBV7-8	NA	TRBJ2-2	TRBD2	TGTGCCAGCAGCCTAACCAGACCGGGACTAGCGGGCACCGGGGAGCTGTTTTTT	CASSLTRPGLAGTGELFF
TRBV5-8	NA	TRBJ1-3	NA	TGTGCCAGCAGCTTGTATGGAGCACCCATATATTTT	CASSLYGAPIYF
TRBV19	NA	TRBJ1-5	NA	TGTGCCAGTAGGGTTTATGGGAACAGATTTGATAGCAATCAGTCCCAGCATTTT	CASRVYGNRFDSNQSQHF
TRBV28	NA	TRBJ2-5	NA	TGTGCCAGCACCGTAGGGGAAGAGACCCAGTACTTC	CASTVGEETQYF
TRBV4-1	NA	TRBJ2-3	TRBD2	TGCGCCAGCACTCTGACTAGCGGGGGGACAGATACGCAGTATTTT	CASTLTSGGTDTQYF
TRBV2	few	TRBJ1-5	NA	TGTGCCAGCAGTAAGGGGGAAGATCAGCCCCAGCATTTT	CASSKGEDQPQHF
TRBV19	NA	TRBJ2-2	TRBD2	TGTGCCAGTAGTTGGGCCGGGACTAGCGCCGGGGAGCTGTTTTTT	CASSWAGTSAGELFF
TRBV7-3	NA	TRBJ2-1	NA	TGTGCCAGCAGCTTAATGCCCGAGGGAGAGCAGTTCTTC	CASSLMPEGEQFF
TRBV5-1	NA	TRBJ2-7	NA	TGCGCCAGCAGCTTGGCCGGGATGAGTTCCTACGAGCAGTACTTC	CASSLAGMSSYEQYF
TRBV11-3	once	TRBJ1-1	NA	TGTGCCAGCAGCCGGGGACGGTCCACTGAAGCTTTCTTT	CASSRGRSTEAFF
TRBV5-1	NA	TRBJ2-3	TRBD1	TGCGCCAGCAGGTCGACAGGGGGCAGCACAGATACGCAGTATTTT	CASRSTGGSTDTQYF
TRBV5-1	NA	TRBJ2-7	TRBD2	TGCGCCAGCAGCTATTGGACTAGCGGGAGGGCCGGGGAGCAGTACTTC	CASSYWTSGRAGEQYF
TRBV19	once	TRBJ2-2	NA	TGTGCCAGTAGTATTTCCGTACATGGGACGCTCAACTACGGGGAGCTGTTTTTT	CASSISVHGTLNYGELFF
TRBV4-1	NA	TRBJ1-3	NA	TGCGCCAGCAGCCAAGACTCCAGGGATGCTGGAAACACCATATATTTT	CASSQDSRDAGNTIYF
TRBV28	NA	TRBJ2-3	NA	TGTGCCAGCGCCAGGAGGCAGGGAGAAACAGATACGCAGTATTTT	CASARRQGETDTQYF
TRBV19	NA	TRBJ2-3	TRBD2	TGTGCCAGTAGTATTGAAGTGGGACTAACGAGAGCTAGCACAGATACGCAGTATTTT	CASSIEVGLTRASTDTQYF
TRBV11-3	once	TRBJ2-7	TRBD2	TGTGCCAGCACGCCCATGGCGGTCGGGAGGTACGAGCAGTACTTC	CASTPMAVGRYEQYF
TRBV7-9	NA	TRBJ2-7	TRBD2	TGTGCCAGTGCCGGTCTAGCGGGGGACGGCGAGCAGTACTTC	CASAGLAGDGEQYF
TRBV4-1	NA	TRBJ1-6	NA	TGCGCCAGCAGCCAAGGACAGGCGAGGTCCTATAATTCACCCCTCCACTTT	CASSQGQARSYNSPLHF
TRBV11-2	NA	TRBJ1-4	TRBD1	TGTGCCAGCAGCTTCGGGACAGGGATGGGTGAAAAACTGTTTTTT	CASSFGTGMGEKLFF
TRBV28	NA	TRBJ1-6	TRBD1	TGTGCCAGCAGTTACTCTATTACAGGGGTGGATTTT	CASSYSITGVDF